These 6 T cell receptor beta chains were all obtained from the same sample, sequenced in a study of beta chain features in type 1 diabetes. General observations from the study: Significant though moderate, a shortening of TCRB CDR3s appeared in all four CD4+ subsets of Type 1 diabetes patients.

The entirety of the isolated RNA underwent reverse transcription, so expressed TCRB transcripts were sequenced. TCRdb keeps only in-frame clones here, not all; method: immunoSEQ multiplex PCR. The sample carries around 600,000 clones, around an eighth recorded once. Antigen specificity for these receptors is unknown. Sample: naive CD4+ T cells from blood. All receptors come from a man aged 25 to 40 with type 1 diabetes.

DNA of the CDR3: TGTGCCAGCAGCACGGGAGGACAGGCTATCAAAAACATTCAGTACTTC. Translation gives CASSTGGQAIKNIQYF. V and J are TRBV7-9 and TRBJ2-4; the D gene could be TRBD1 or TRBD2 (7 bases each). The CDR3 length is 16 residues. Germline V lookup: CDR1 SEHNR, CDR2 FQNEAQ (reference sequence). V was pared by 5 bases and J by 3 bases, with 17 bases between.

The CDR3 coding sequence is TGTGCCAGCAGCCCCGGACAGTTCTACGAGCAGTACTTC. Translated, it gives CASSPGQFYEQYF. The chain combines TRBV6-5 with TRBJ2-7; D is perhaps TRBD1 (6 bases). Germline V CDR1 and CDR2: MNHEY, SVGAGI. V was clipped by 6 bases and J by 3 bases, with 12 bases between them. The CDR3 spans 13 residues.

This chain uses TRBV7-3 with TRBJ1-3; TRBD1 might be the D (5 bases). CDR3 length: 15 amino acids. In germline, CDR1 is SGHTA, CDR2 FQGTGA. V was cut by 4 bases and J by 2 bases, with 12 bases left in between. The CDR3, as DNA: TGTGCCAGCAGCTCCCAGGGAGGAGCTGGAAACACCATATATTTT. Translating gives CASSSQGGAGNTIYF.

The rearrangement links TRBV10-3 to TRBJ2-7; no clear D gene. The V end was cut by 0 bases, the J end by 8 bases, with 5 bases between. Germline V gene sequence: CDR1 ENHRY, CDR2 SYGVKD. The CDR3 extends over 11 amino acids. The CDR3 region is CAISESWQQYF. In DNA form, the CDR3 reads TGTGCCATCAGTGAGTCTTGGCAGCAGTACTTC.

There are a few counts of this clone. The sample has other DNA sequences that encode this CDR3 too. V gene TRBV7-2 combines with J gene TRBJ2-7, with D possibly matching TRBD2 (5 bases). The CDR3 runs 14 residues. With 5 bases removed from V and 3 bases from J, the gap between germline ends came to 14 bases. Germline V gene sequence: CDR1 SGHTA, CDR2 FQGNSA. CDR3 DNA sequence: TGTGCCAGCAGCCCCCGGACGGGGAGCTACGAGCAGTACTTC. Protein product: CASSPRTGSYEQYF.

This clone was counted a few times. The chain uses TRBV4-3 and TRBJ1-2, with D maybe TRBD1 (5 bases). Trimming took off 1 base at V and 5 bases at J, with 11 bases between the two ends. CDR1 LGHNA and CDR2 YSLEER come from the germline V gene. The CDR3 contains 14 residues. CDR3 bases: TGCGCCAGCAGCCAAGGGGGGAGTAGTTATGGCTACACCTTC. Translating it yields CASSQGGSSYGYTF.